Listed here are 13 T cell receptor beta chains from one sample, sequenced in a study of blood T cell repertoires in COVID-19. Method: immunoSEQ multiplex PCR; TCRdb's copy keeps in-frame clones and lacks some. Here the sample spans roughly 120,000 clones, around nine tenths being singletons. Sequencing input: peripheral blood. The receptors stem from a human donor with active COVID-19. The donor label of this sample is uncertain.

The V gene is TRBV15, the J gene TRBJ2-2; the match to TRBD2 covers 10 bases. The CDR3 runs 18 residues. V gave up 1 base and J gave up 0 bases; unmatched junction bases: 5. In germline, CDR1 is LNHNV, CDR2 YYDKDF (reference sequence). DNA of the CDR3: TGTGCCACCAGCAGAGTTCCTAGCGGGGGCGCGAACACCGGGGAGCTGTTTTTT. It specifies CATSRVPSGGANTGELFF. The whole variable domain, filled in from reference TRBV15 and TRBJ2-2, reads DAMVIQNPRYQVTQFGKPVTLSCSQTLNHNVMYWYQQKSSQAPKLLFHYYDKDFNNEADTPDNFQSRRPNTSFCFLDIRSPGLGDTAMYLCATSRVPSGGANTGELFFGEGSRLTVL.

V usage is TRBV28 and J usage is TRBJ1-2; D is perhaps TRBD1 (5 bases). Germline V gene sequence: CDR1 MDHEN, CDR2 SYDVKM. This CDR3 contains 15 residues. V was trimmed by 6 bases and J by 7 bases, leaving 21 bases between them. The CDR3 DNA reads TGTGCCAGCAGAAGGGGTGGGGTGGGAACTATTGGCTACACCTTC. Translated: CASRRGGVGTIGYTF.

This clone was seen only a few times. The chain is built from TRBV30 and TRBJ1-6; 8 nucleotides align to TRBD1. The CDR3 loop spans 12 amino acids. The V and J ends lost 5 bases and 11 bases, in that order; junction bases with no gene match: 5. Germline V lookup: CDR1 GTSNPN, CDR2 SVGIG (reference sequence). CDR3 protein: CAWGTGFPPLHF. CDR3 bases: TGTGCCTGGGGGACAGGATTTCCACCCCTCCACTTT.

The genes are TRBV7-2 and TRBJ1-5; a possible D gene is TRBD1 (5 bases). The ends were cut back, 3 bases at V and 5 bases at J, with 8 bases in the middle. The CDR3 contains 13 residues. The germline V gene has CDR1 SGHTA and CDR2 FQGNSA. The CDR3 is CASSLGGYQPQHF. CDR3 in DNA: TGTGCCAGCAGCTTGGGGGGGTATCAGCCCCAGCATTTT.

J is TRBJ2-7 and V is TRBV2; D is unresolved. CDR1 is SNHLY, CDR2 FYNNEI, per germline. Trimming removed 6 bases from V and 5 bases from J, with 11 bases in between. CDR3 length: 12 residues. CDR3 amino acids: CASRPRQNEQYF. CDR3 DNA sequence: TGTGCCAGCAGGCCGAGACAAAACGAGCAGTACTTC.

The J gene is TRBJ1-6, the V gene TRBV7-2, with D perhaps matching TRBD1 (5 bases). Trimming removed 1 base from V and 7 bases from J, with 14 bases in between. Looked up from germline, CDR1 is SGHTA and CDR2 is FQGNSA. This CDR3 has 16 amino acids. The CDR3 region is CASSLGSRAENSPLHF. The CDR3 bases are TGTGCCAGCAGCTTAGGGTCCAGGGCCGAGAATTCACCCCTCCACTTT.

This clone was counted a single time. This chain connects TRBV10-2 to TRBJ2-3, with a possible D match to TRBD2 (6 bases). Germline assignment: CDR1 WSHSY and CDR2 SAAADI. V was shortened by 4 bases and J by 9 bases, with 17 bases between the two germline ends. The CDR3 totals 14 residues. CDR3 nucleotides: TGCGCCAGCAGTGGTTCTGGGGGGACCTCCACGCAGTATTTT. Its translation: CASSGSGGTSTQYF.

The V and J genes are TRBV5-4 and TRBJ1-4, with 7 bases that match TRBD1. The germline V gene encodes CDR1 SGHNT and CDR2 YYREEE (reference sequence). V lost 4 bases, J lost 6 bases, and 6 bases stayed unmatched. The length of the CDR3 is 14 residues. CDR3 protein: CASSRDSSHEKLFF. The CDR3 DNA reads TGTGCCAGCAGCCGGGACAGCTCCCATGAAAAACTGTTTTTT.

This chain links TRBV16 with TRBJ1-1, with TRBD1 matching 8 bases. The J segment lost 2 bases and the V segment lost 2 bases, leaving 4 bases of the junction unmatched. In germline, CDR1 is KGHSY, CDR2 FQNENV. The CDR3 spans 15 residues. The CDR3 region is CASSQTGTGNTEAFF. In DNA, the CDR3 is TGTGCCAGCAGCCAAACCGGGACAGGCAACACTGAAGCTTTCTTT. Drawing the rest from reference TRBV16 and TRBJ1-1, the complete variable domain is GEEVAQTPKHLVRGEGQKAKLYCAPIKGHSYVFWYQQVLKNEFKFLISFQNENVFDETGMPKERFSAKCLPNSPCSLEIQATKLEDSAVYFCASSQTGTGNTEAFFGQGTRLTVV.

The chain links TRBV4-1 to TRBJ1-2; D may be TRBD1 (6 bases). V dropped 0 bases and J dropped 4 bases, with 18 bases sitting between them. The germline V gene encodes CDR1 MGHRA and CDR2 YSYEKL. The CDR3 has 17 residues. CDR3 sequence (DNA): TGCGCCAGCAGCCAAGATATCAGCGGGGGCGGACGCTATGGCTACACCTTC. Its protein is CASSQDISGGGRYGYTF.

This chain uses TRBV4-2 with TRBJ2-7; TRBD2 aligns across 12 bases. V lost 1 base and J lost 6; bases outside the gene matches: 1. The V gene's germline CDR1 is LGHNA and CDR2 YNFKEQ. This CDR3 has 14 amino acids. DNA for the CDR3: TGTGCCAGCAGCCAAGCTAGCGGGGGGGCCGAGCAGTACTTC. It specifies CASSQASGGAEQYF.

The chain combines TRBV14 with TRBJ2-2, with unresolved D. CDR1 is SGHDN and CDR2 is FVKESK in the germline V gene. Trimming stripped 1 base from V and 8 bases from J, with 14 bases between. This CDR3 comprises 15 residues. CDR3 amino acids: CASSQVGGTLGELFF. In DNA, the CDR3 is TGTGCCAGCAGCCAAGTAGGCGGAACCTTGGGGGAGCTGTTTTTT.

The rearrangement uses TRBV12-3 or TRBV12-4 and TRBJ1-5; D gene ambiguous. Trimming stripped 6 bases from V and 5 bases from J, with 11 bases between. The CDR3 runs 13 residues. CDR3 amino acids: CASSRGVDQPQHF. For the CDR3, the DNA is TGTGCCAGCAGCCGCGGGGTGGATCAGCCCCAGCATTTT.